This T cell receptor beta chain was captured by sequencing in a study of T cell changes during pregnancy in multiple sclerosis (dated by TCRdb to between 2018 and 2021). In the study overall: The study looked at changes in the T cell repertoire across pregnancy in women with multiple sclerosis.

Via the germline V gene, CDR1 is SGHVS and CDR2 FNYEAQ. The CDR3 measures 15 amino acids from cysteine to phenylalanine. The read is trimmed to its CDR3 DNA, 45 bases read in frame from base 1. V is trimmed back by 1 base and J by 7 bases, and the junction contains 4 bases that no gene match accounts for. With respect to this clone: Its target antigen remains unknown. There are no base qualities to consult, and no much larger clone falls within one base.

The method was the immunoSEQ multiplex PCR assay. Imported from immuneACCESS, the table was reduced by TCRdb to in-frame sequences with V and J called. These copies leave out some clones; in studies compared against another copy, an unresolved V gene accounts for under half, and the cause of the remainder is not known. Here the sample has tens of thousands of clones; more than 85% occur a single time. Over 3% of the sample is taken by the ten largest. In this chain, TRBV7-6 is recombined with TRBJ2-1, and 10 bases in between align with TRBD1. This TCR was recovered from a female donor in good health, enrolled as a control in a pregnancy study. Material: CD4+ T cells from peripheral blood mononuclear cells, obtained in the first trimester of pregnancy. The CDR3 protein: CASSLGQGAWNEQFF. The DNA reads TGTGCCAGCAGCTTAGGACAGGGGGCATGGAATGAGCAGTTCTTC.